A selection of T cell receptor beta chains follows, all from one sample in a study of blood T cells in healthy people across ages. In TCRdb, the 5' RACE reads were re-called with MiXCR into one record per CDR3 protein. The sample lists 1.5 million to 2 million distinct CDR3 sequences; more than 35% were seen once. The sequenced sample was blood. The receptors were sampled from a human donor in good health. The CDR3 runs from the conserved cysteine through the conserved F or W. D genes are given only for firm matches. Clone size appears in some rows only: once, few, many, or a class for an expanded clone.

abundance: few
d_gene: NA
v_gene: TRBV11-3
j_gene: TRBJ2-7
CDR3aa: CASSPKEGAIHEQYF
CDR3nt: TGTGCCAGCAGCCCGAAAGAAGGGGCTATCCACGAGCAGTACTTC

abundance: NA
d_gene: NA
v_gene: TRBV6-2/TRBV6-3
j_gene: TRBJ2-1
CDR3aa: CASSYRTGQFF
CDR3nt: TGTGCCAGCAGTTACCGAACAGGGCAGTTCTTC

abundance: few
d_gene: TRBD2
v_gene: TRBV4-3
j_gene: TRBJ2-3
CDR3aa: CASSQDYPGGAVDTQYF
CDR3nt: TGCGCCAGCAGCCAAGATTACCCCGGGGGGGCGGTAGATACGCAGTATTTT

abundance: NA
d_gene: NA
v_gene: TRBV4-2
j_gene: TRBJ2-7
CDR3aa: CATSQVDTASYEQYF
CDR3nt: TGTGCCACCAGCCAAGTTGACACGGCCTCCTACGAGCAGTACTTC

abundance: few
d_gene: NA
v_gene: TRBV7-2
j_gene: TRBJ1-2
CDR3aa: CASSPSSNRDRGYTF
CDR3nt: TGTGCCAGCAGCCCCTCCTCTAACAGGGATCGTGGCTACACCTTC

abundance: NA
d_gene: TRBD1
v_gene: TRBV15
j_gene: TRBJ2-3
CDR3aa: CATSLGQSTDAQYF
CDR3nt: TGTGCCACCAGCCTGGGACAGAGCACAGATGCGCAGTATTTT

abundance: few
d_gene: TRBD2
v_gene: TRBV4-3
j_gene: TRBJ2-5
CDR3aa: CASSQGLAGTFETQYF
CDR3nt: TGCGCCAGCAGCCAAGGACTAGCGGGGACCTTTGAGACCCAGTACTTC

abundance: NA
d_gene: NA
v_gene: TRBV29-1
j_gene: TRBJ1-1
CDR3aa: CSVAGTFGMAGAFF
CDR3nt: TGCAGCGTTGCTGGGACCTTCGGAATGGCTGGAGCTTTCTTT

abundance: few
d_gene: NA
v_gene: TRBV20-1
j_gene: TRBJ1-1
CDR3aa: CSTNGQPAEAFF
CDR3nt: TGCAGCACCAACGGGCAGCCGGCCGAAGCTTTCTTT

abundance: once
d_gene: TRBD1
v_gene: TRBV7-2
j_gene: TRBJ1-4
CDR3aa: CASSFGGQGAGEKLFF
CDR3nt: TGTGCCAGCAGCTTTGGTGGGCAGGGGGCCGGAGAAAAACTGTTTTTT

abundance: NA
d_gene: TRBD2
v_gene: TRBV5-1
j_gene: TRBJ2-7
CDR3aa: CASSLRPAGGYEQYF
CDR3nt: TGCGCCAGCAGCTTGAGACCAGCGGGGGGATACGAGCAGTACTTC

abundance: few
d_gene: NA
v_gene: TRBV7-9
j_gene: TRBJ2-1
CDR3aa: CASSLGSQGSYNEQFF
CDR3nt: TGTGCCAGCAGCTTAGGGTCCCAAGGCTCCTACAATGAGCAGTTCTTC

abundance: few
d_gene: NA
v_gene: TRBV29-1
j_gene: TRBJ2-1
CDR3aa: CSVGLQISYNEQFF
CDR3nt: TGCAGCGTTGGGCTACAGATATCCTACAATGAGCAGTTCTTC

abundance: once
d_gene: NA
v_gene: TRBV5-5
j_gene: TRBJ2-3
CDR3aa: CASSFLYSRLSTDTQYF
CDR3nt: TGTGCCAGCAGCTTTCTTTATAGTCGCCTCAGCACAGATACGCAGTATTTT

abundance: NA
d_gene: TRBD1
v_gene: TRBV27
j_gene: TRBJ1-2
CDR3aa: CASSPSGTVGYTF
CDR3nt: TGTGCCAGCAGTCCCTCCGGGACAGTCGGCTACACCTTC

abundance: NA
d_gene: TRBD1
v_gene: TRBV6-1
j_gene: TRBJ1-2
CDR3aa: CASNPDRGEGYTF
CDR3nt: TGTGCCAGCAACCCGGACAGGGGGGAAGGCTACACCTTC

abundance: many
d_gene: NA
v_gene: TRBV7-9
j_gene: TRBJ1-5
CDR3aa: CASSLGADNQPQHF
CDR3nt: TGTGCCAGCAGCCTGGGGGCGGACAATCAGCCCCAGCATTTT

abundance: few
d_gene: NA
v_gene: TRBV21-1
j_gene: TRBJ2-3
CDR3aa: CASSKVRTSRDTQYF
CDR3nt: TGTGCCAGCAGCAAAGTTAGGACTAGTCGTGATACGCAGTATTTT

abundance: NA
d_gene: TRBD2
v_gene: TRBV2
j_gene: TRBJ2-2
CDR3aa: CASSFRPGGSAGELFF
CDR3nt: TGTGCCAGCAGTTTTCGACCGGGGGGTTCCGCCGGGGAGCTGTTTTTT

abundance: NA
d_gene: NA
v_gene: TRBV9
j_gene: TRBJ2-3
CDR3aa: CASSARGYTDTQYF
CDR3nt: TGTGCCAGCAGCGCCAGGGGTTACACAGATACGCAGTATTTT

abundance: few
d_gene: TRBD1
v_gene: TRBV27
j_gene: TRBJ2-1
CDR3aa: CASRSPLGTGNLYNEQFF
CDR3nt: TGTGCCAGCAGGTCCCCTCTCGGGACAGGCAACCTTTACAATGAGCAGTTCTTC

abundance: NA
d_gene: NA
v_gene: TRBV20-1
j_gene: TRBJ2-1
CDR3aa: CSARDQTGYEQFF
CDR3nt: TGCAGTGCTAGAGACCAAACAGGGTATGAGCAGTTCTTC

abundance: NA
d_gene: NA
v_gene: TRBV7-2
j_gene: TRBJ2-4
CDR3aa: CASSLLLPGGKNIQYF
CDR3nt: TGTGCCAGCAGCTTACTTCTCCCAGGGGGGAAAAACATTCAGTACTTC

abundance: few
d_gene: NA
v_gene: TRBV9
j_gene: TRBJ2-5
CDR3aa: CASSVDVGSETQYF
CDR3nt: TGTGCCAGCAGCGTAGATGTAGGATCAGAGACCCAGTACTTC

abundance: few
d_gene: TRBD1
v_gene: TRBV4-3
j_gene: TRBJ2-7
CDR3aa: CASSPSRGLYEQYF
CDR3nt: TGCGCCAGCAGCCCATCTAGGGGGCTCTACGAGCAGTACTTC

abundance: NA
d_gene: NA
v_gene: TRBV20-1
j_gene: TRBJ2-7
CDR3aa: CSALRDTSTYEQYF
CDR3nt: TGCAGTGCTCTCCGGGACACCTCTACCTACGAGCAGTACTTC

abundance: few
d_gene: TRBD2
v_gene: TRBV20-1
j_gene: TRBJ2-3
CDR3aa: CSARGGEGGTDTQYF
CDR3nt: TGCAGTGCCCGGGGGGGCGAGGGGGGCACAGATACGCAGTATTTT

abundance: NA
d_gene: TRBD2
v_gene: TRBV10-2
j_gene: TRBJ2-5
CDR3aa: CASSVAGGLQETQYF
CDR3nt: TGCGCCAGCAGTGTTGCGGGGGGCCTCCAAGAGACCCAGTACTTC

abundance: NA
d_gene: NA
v_gene: TRBV12-3/TRBV12-4
j_gene: TRBJ2-3
CDR3aa: CASSLVGGRIDTQYF
CDR3nt: TGTGCCAGCAGTTTGGTTGGGGGGCGTATCGATACGCAGTATTTT

abundance: NA
d_gene: NA
v_gene: TRBV20-1
j_gene: TRBJ2-7
CDR3aa: CSARDGSGSSSYEQYF
CDR3nt: TGCAGTGCTAGAGATGGAAGCGGGTCGAGCTCCTACGAGCAGTACTTC

abundance: NA
d_gene: TRBD2
v_gene: TRBV10-3
j_gene: TRBJ2-7
CDR3aa: CAISGGGQSIYEQYF
CDR3nt: TGTGCCATCAGTGGGGGAGGGCAGTCAATCTACGAGCAGTACTTC

abundance: few
d_gene: NA
v_gene: TRBV12-3/TRBV12-4
j_gene: TRBJ1-5
CDR3aa: CASSPTRDRNQPQHF
CDR3nt: TGTGCCAGCAGTCCGACTAGGGATCGCAATCAGCCCCAGCATTTT

abundance: few
d_gene: TRBD1
v_gene: TRBV5-1
j_gene: TRBJ1-5
CDR3aa: CASSLDRGNQPRHF
CDR3nt: TGCGCCAGCAGCTTGGACAGGGGGAATCAGCCCCGGCATTTT

abundance: NA
d_gene: NA
v_gene: TRBV5-1
j_gene: TRBJ2-1
CDR3aa: CASSLRPFSYNEQFF
CDR3nt: TGCGCCAGCAGCTTGCGGCCGTTCTCCTACAATGAGCAGTTCTTC

abundance: few
d_gene: NA
v_gene: TRBV20-1
j_gene: TRBJ1-2
CDR3aa: CICYFSNGYTF
CDR3nt: TGCATCTGCTATTTCAGTAATGGCTACACCTTC

abundance: NA
d_gene: NA
v_gene: TRBV7-3
j_gene: TRBJ2-3
CDR3aa: CASSLLGFPSTDTQYF
CDR3nt: TGTGCCAGCAGCTTACTCGGTTTCCCCAGCACAGATACGCAGTATTTT

abundance: NA
d_gene: NA
v_gene: TRBV20-1
j_gene: TRBJ2-5
CDR3aa: CSATDTGQWQYF
CDR3nt: TGCAGTGCTACCGATACAGGGCAGTGGCAGTACTTC

abundance: NA
d_gene: TRBD1
v_gene: TRBV18
j_gene: TRBJ1-2
CDR3aa: CASSPARDSHGYTF
CDR3nt: TGTGCCAGCTCACCGGCCCGGGACAGCCATGGCTACACCTTC

abundance: few
d_gene: NA
v_gene: TRBV7-9
j_gene: TRBJ2-1
CDR3aa: CATSTNGVGNEQFF
CDR3nt: TGTGCCACCTCCACCAACGGGGTGGGGAATGAGCAGTTCTTC

abundance: NA
d_gene: NA
v_gene: TRBV4-3
j_gene: TRBJ2-5
CDR3aa: CASSPNRGAKTQYF
CDR3nt: TGCGCCAGCAGCCCAAATAGGGGGGCGAAGACCCAGTACTTC

abundance: NA
d_gene: NA
v_gene: TRBV20-1
j_gene: TRBJ2-7
CDR3aa: CSAPAGHRSSYEQYF
CDR3nt: TGCAGTGCGCCCGCGGGGCACCGTAGCTCCTACGAGCAGTACTTC

abundance: few
d_gene: NA
v_gene: TRBV11-2
j_gene: TRBJ2-7
CDR3aa: CASSFDAFPYEQYF
CDR3nt: TGTGCCAGCAGCTTCGACGCCTTCCCCTACGAGCAGTACTTC

abundance: few
d_gene: NA
v_gene: TRBV6-5
j_gene: TRBJ1-2
CDR3aa: CASNTGMDGYTF
CDR3nt: TGTGCCAGCAATACAGGGATGGACGGCTACACCTTC

abundance: NA
d_gene: NA
v_gene: TRBV20-1
j_gene: TRBJ1-2
CDR3aa: CSVRGGESNYGYTF
CDR3nt: TGCAGTGTCCGGGGGGGGGAGTCTAACTATGGCTACACCTTC

abundance: many
d_gene: TRBD1
v_gene: TRBV15
j_gene: TRBJ1-5
CDR3aa: CATSRDRGSNQPQHF
CDR3nt: TGTGCCACCAGCAGGGACAGGGGGAGCAATCAGCCCCAGCATTTT

abundance: few
d_gene: NA
v_gene: TRBV6-5
j_gene: TRBJ2-7
CDR3aa: CASRGSYYEQYF
CDR3nt: TGTGCCAGCCGGGGCTCATACTACGAGCAGTACTTC

abundance: NA
d_gene: NA
v_gene: TRBV7-2
j_gene: TRBJ1-4
CDR3aa: CASSPGGAGKLFF
CDR3nt: TGTGCCAGCAGCCCCGGGGGCGCTGGAAAACTGTTTTTT

abundance: NA
d_gene: NA
v_gene: TRBV7-2
j_gene: TRBJ2-1
CDR3aa: CASSFGTGLEQFF
CDR3nt: TGTGCCAGCAGCTTCGGGACTGGGCTTGAGCAGTTCTTC

abundance: few
d_gene: NA
v_gene: TRBV7-2
j_gene: TRBJ1-4
CDR3aa: CASTRRRGEKLFF
CDR3nt: TGTGCCAGCACCCGACGGAGGGGGGAAAAACTGTTTTTT